This paragraph covers one TCR beta chain sequence. The data originate from a study of control samples from healthy donors and cancer patients. After removal of 5 bases from V and 2 bases from J, the junction contained 21 bases not matched to a gene. This CDR3 region has 20 residues. The germline CDR1 and CDR2 sequences are SGHRS and YFSETQ. Here immunoSEQ multiplex PCR was the method, and the copy in TCRdb shows in-frame clones only, minus some. Of over 100,000 clones in the sample, around 90% are singletons; the top ten hold 2% to 3%. Sequenced material: blood. This chain uses TRBV5-1 with TRBJ2-3, with TRBD2 matching over 9 bases. The TCR originated in a man aged 35-49 years in good health. This CDR3 reads CASRSSPPGLAGEDTDTQYF. For the CDR3, the DNA is TGCGCCAGCAGGTCCTCCCCCCCGGGACTAGCCGGAGAGGACACAGATACGCAGTATTTT. Together with reference TRBV5-1 and TRBJ2-3, the CDR3 gives the full variable domain: KAGVTQTPRYLIKTRGQQVTLSCSPISGHRSVSWYQQTPGQGLQFLFEYFSETQRNKGNFPGRFSGRQFSNSRSEMNVSTLELGDSALYLCASRSSPPGLAGEDTDTQYFGPGTRLTVL.